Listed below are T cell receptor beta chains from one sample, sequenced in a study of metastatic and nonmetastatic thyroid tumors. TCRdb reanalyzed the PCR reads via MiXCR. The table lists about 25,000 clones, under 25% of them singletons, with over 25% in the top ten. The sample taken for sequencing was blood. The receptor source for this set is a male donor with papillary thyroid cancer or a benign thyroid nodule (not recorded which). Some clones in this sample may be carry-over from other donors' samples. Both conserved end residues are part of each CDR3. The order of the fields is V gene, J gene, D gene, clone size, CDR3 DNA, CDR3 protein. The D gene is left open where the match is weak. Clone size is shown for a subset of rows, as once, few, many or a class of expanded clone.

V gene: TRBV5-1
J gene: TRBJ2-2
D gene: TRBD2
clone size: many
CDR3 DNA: TGCGCCAGCAGCCTAGCGGACACCGGGGAGCTGTTTTTT
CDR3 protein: CASSLADTGELFF

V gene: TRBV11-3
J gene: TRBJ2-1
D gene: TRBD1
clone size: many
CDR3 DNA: TGTGCCAGCAGCTTATCACAGGGGGTTTTGAATGAGCAGTTCTTC
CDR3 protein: CASSLSQGVLNEQFF

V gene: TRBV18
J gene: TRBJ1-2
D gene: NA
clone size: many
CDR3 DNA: TGTGCCAGCTCACCATCGGGGGTAGCTAACTATGGCTACACCTTC
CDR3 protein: CASSPSGVANYGYTF

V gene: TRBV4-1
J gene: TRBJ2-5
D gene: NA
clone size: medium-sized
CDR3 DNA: TGCGCCAGCAGCCACATCTTTTCCCAGAGAGAGACCCAGTACTTC
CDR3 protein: CASSHIFSQRETQYF

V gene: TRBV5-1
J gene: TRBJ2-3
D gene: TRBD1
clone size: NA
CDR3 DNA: TGCGCCACCTCGGGACAGGGGGCGCCGGATACGCAGTATTTT
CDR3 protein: CATSGQGAPDTQYF

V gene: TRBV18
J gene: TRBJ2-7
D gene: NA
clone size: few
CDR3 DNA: TGTGCCAGCTCACCACCTAGCTCCTACGAGCAGTACTTC
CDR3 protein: CASSPPSSYEQYF

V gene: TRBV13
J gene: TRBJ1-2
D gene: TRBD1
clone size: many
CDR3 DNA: TGTGCCAGCAGCTTATCACAGGGGGCAGGCTATGGCTACACCTTC
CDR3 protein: CASSLSQGAGYGYTF

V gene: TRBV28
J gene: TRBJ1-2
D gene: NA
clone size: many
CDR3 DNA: TGTGCCAGCAGTCGAACTGGCTACACCTTC
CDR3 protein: CASSRTGYTF

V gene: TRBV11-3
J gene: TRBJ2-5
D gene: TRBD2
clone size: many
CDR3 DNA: TGTGCCAGCAGCTTAGGCGGGGGGGCCGGGGAGACCCAGTACTTC
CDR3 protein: CASSLGGGAGETQYF

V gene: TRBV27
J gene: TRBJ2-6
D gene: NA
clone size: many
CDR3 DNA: TGTGCCAGCAGTCCCCAGGGAGGTGGGGCCAACGTCCTGACTTTC
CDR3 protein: CASSPQGGGANVLTF

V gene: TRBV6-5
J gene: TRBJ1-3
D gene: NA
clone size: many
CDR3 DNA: TGTGCCAGCAGTTATAAGGGTCCGAACTCTGGAAACACCATATATTTT
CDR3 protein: CASSYKGPNSGNTIYF

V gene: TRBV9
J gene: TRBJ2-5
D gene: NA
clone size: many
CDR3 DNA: TGTGCCAGCAGCGTAACTGGAGAGACCCAGTACTTC
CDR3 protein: CASSVTGETQYF

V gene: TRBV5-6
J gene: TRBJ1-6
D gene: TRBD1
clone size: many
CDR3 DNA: TGTGCCAGCAGCTTGCCAGGGGGATATAATTCACCCCTCCACTTT
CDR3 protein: CASSLPGGYNSPLHF

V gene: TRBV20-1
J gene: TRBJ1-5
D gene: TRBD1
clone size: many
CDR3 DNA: TGCAGTGCTACAGACAGGGATAATCAGCCCCAGCATTTT
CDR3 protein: CSATDRDNQPQHF

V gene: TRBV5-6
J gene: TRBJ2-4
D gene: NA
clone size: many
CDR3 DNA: TGTGCCAGCAGCTTAGGGGGGGCCGCCAAAAACATTCAGTACTTC
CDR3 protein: CASSLGGAAKNIQYF

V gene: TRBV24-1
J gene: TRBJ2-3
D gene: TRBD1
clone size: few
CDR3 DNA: TGTGTCACCAGTGACACGGGACAGGGGGGGGATATGCAGTATTTT
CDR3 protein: CVTSDTGQGGDMQYF

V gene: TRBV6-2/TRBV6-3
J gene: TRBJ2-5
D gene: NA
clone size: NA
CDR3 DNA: TGTGCCAGCAGTTACGGAGATAACGTAGAGACCCAGTACTTC
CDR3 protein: CASSYGDNVETQYF

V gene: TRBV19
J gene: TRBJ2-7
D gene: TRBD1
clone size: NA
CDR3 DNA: TGTGCCAGTAGTGTCTCCGGGACAGGGCTGTCCGAGCAGTACTTC
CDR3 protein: CASSVSGTGLSEQYF

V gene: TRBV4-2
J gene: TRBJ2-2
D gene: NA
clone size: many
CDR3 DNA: TGTGCCAGCAGCCAAGAGACAGTTTCCGGGGAGCTGTTTTTT
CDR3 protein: CASSQETVSGELFF

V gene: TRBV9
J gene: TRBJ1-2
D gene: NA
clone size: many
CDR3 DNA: TGTGCCAGCAGCACAGCGATGGGACAAATGAACTATGGCTACACCTTC
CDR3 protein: CASSTAMGQMNYGYTF

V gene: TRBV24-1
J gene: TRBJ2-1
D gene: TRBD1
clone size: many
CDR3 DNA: TGTGCCACCAGTGACCGGGGACAGGGGGCGCGGAATGAGCAGTTCTTC
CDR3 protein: CATSDRGQGARNEQFF

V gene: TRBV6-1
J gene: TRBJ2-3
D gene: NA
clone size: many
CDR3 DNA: TGTGCCAGCAGTGAATACGGTAGCTTATACACAGATACGCAGTATTTT
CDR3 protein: CASSEYGSLYTDTQYF

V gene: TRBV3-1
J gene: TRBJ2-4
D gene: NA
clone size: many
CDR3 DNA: TGTGCCAGCAGCCGACATACGACTTTTCAGTACTTC
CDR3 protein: CASSRHTTFQYF

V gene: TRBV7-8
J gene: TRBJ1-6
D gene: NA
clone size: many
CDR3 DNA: TGTGCCAGCAGCTTACCAGGGCGATCACCCCTCCACTTT
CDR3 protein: CASSLPGRSPLHF

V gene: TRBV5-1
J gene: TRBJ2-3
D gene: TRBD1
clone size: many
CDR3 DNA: TGCGCCAGCAGCGTCACAGGGGGATCCACAGATACGCAGTATTTT
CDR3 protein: CASSVTGGSTDTQYF

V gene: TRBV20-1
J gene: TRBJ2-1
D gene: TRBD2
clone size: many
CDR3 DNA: TGCAGTGCCCCGAACCTAGCGGGAGTGGGCGGTTTCAATGAGCAGTTCTTC
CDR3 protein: CSAPNLAGVGGFNEQFF

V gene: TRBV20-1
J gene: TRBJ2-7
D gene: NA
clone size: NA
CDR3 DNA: TGCAGTGCCCCAGACACTGACGAGCAGTACTTC
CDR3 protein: CSAPDTDEQYF

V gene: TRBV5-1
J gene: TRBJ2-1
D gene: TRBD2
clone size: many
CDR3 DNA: TGCGCCAGCAGCTTGGTCGGGAGGGAGCACAACTACAATGAGCAGTTCTTC
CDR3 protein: CASSLVGREHNYNEQFF

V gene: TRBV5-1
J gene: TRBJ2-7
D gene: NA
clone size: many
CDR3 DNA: TGCGCCAGCAGCTTGGCGGCCCTAGGGGAGCAGTACTTC
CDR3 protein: CASSLAALGEQYF

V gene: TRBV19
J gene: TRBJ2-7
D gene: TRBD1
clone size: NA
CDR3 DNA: TGTGCCAGTAGTTTAACGGGACAGCGCACCGAGCAGTACTTC
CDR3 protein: CASSLTGQRTEQYF

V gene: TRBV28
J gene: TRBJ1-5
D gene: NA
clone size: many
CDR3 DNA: TGTGCCAGCAGTTACGGGAATCAGCCCCAGCATTTT
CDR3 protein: CASSYGNQPQHF

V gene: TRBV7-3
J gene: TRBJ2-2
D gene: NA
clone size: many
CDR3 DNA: TGTGCCAGCAGTCTCGACGGATCGAACACCGGGGAGCTGTTTTTT
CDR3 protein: CASSLDGSNTGELFF

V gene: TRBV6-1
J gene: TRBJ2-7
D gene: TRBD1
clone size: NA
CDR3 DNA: TGTGCCAGCAGTGAAACAACAGGGGGCTGCTACCAGCAGTACTTC
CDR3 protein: CASSETTGGCYQQYF

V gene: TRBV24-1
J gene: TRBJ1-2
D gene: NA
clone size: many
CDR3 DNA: TGTGCCACCAGTGATTACCAAGGGGGGGACTATGGCTACACCTTC
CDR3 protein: CATSDYQGGDYGYTF

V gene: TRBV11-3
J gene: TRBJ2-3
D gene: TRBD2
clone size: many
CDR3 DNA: TGTGCCAGCAGTGGGACTAGCGGATACACAGATACGCAGTATTTT
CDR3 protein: CASSGTSGYTDTQYF

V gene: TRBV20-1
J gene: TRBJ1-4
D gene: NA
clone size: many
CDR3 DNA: TGCAGTGCTACGGCTACAACTAATGAAAAACTGTTTTTT
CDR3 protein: CSATATTNEKLFF

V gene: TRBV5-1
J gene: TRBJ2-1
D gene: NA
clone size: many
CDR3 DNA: TGCGCCAGCAGCTTAAGGGACTCGACCCCCAATGAGCAGTTCTTC
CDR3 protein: CASSLRDSTPNEQFF

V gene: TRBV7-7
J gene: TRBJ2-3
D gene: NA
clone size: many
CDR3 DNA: TGTGCTAGCAGCTTAAGGGCGGGGACTGCGGATACGCAGTATTTT
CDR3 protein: CASSLRAGTADTQYF

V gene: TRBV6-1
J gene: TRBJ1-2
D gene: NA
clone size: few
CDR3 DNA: TGTGCCAGCACCGAGGGCGTACAGGGCTATGGCTACACCTTC
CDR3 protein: CASTEGVQGYGYTF

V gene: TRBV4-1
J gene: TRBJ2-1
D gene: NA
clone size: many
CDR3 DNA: TGCGCCAGCAGCCAAGAATTCCATGAGCAGTTCTTC
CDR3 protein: CASSQEFHEQFF

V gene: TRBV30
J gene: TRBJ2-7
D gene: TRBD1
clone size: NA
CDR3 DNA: TGTGCCTGGAACCGGGACAGGAGAAGCGAGCAGTACTTC
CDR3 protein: CAWNRDRRSEQYF

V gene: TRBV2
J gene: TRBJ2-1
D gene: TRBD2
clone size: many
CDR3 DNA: TGTGCCAGCAGCCCTAGCGGGGGGGCTTACAATGAGCAGTTCTTC
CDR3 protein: CASSPSGGAYNEQFF

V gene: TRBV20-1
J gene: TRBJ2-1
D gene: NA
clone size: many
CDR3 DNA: TGCAGTGCTAGAGTTTCCCGCAATGAGCAGTTCTTC
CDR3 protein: CSARVSRNEQFF

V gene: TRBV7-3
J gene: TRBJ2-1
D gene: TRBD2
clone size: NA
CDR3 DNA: TGTGCCAGCAGCCAACCCCGACTAGCGTGGGGTTCGGATGAGCAGTTCTTC
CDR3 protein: CASSQPRLAWGSDEQFF

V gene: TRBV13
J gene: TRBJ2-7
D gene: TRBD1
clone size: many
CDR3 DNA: TGTGCCAGCAGCCCATCCGGGACAGGGGGCTACGAGCAGTACTTC
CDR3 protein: CASSPSGTGGYEQYF

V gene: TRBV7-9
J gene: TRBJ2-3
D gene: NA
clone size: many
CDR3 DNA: TGTGCCAGCAGCTTAGAAGCGGCCCCCACAGATACGCAGTATTTT
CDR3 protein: CASSLEAAPTDTQYF

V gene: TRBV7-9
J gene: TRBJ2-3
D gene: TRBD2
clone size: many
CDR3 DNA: TGTGCCAGCACCGGGACTAGCGGCACAGATACGCAGTATTTT
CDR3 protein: CASTGTSGTDTQYF

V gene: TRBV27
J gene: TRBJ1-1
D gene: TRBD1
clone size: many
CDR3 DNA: TGTGCCAGCAGTTTACAGGGGGCTCTTTCCACTGAAGCTTTCTTT
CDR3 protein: CASSLQGALSTEAFF

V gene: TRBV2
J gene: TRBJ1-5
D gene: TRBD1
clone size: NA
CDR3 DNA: TGTGCCAGCAGGGGCAGGGGGGGCAATCAGCCCCAGCATTTT
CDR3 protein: CASRGRGGNQPQHF

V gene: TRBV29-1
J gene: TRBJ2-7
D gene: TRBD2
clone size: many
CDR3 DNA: TGCAGCGTGAGAGCTAGCGGGGTTTACGAGCAGTACTTC
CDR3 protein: CSVRASGVYEQYF

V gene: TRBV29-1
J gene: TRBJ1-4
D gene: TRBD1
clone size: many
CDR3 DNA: TGCAGCGCCTCGGGGACAGGGAATGAAAAACTGTTTTTT
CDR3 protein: CSASGTGNEKLFF

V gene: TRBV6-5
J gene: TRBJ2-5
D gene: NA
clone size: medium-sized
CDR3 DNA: TGTGCCAGCAGTTACTCGTACGGGGAGGCAGAGACCCAGTACTTC
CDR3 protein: CASSYSYGEAETQYF

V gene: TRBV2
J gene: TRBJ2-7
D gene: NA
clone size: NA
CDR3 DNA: TGTGCCAGCATCCCACGGGGGCAGTACGAGCAGTACTTC
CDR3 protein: CASIPRGQYEQYF

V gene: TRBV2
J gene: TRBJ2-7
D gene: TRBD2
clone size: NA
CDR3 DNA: TGTGCCTGCTGCCACGGACTAGCGGGACAAGACCCCTACGAGCAGTACTTC
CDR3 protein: CACCHGLAGQDPYEQYF

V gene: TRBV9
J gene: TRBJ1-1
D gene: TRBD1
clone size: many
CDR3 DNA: TGTGCCAGCAGCGTAGGGCAGGGGGCATCTGAAGCTTTCTTT
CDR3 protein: CASSVGQGASEAFF